This T cell receptor beta chain was found in a study of graft-versus-host responses after intestinal transplantation. At the level of the study: All recipients were given anti-thymocyte globulin induction, and tacrolimus and steroids were then administered for three to four years.

To release intraepithelial and lamina propria lymphocytes, the graft tissue was processed. Here immunoSEQ multiplex PCR was the method, and the copy in TCRdb shows in-frame clones only, minus some. The sample lists 3,000 to 4,000 clones; 65% to 90% were seen once. Study findings and constraints: Analysis identified GvH clones in recipient marrow, with some appearing first in ileum or blood.

On this clone: The antigen is not known.

This clonotype originated in a human patient who received an intestinal transplant, so some T cells may come from the graft donor. The material was ileum tissue, obtained 662 days after intestinal transplant.

The DNA of the CDR3 is TGTGCCAGCAGCCCGAGGACTAGCGGGCTCTCCTACAATGAGCAGTTCTTC. This translates into CASSPRTSGLSYNEQFF. The chain has TRBV9 and TRBJ2-1; 11 bases are shared with TRBD2. This CDR3 is built from 17 residues. Germline trimming cut 4 bases from V and 0 bases from J; bases unmatched to any gene: 6. Per the germline V gene, CDR1 is SGDLS and CDR2 is YYNGEE.